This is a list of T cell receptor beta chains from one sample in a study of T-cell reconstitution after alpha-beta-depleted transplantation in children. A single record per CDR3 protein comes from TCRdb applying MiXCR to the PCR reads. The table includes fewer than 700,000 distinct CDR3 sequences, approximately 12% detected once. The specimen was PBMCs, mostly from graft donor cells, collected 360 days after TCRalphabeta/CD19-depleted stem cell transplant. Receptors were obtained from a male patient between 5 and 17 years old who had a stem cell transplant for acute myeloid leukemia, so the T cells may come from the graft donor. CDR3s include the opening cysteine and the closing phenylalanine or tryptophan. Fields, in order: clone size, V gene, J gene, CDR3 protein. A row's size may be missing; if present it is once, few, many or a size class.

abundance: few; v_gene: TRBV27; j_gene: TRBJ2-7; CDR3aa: CASSPKSGNYSYEQYF
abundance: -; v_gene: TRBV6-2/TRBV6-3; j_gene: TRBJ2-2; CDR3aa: CASSSQSPGLGYTGELFF
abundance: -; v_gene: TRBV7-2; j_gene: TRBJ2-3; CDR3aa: CASSQLRSSDTQYF
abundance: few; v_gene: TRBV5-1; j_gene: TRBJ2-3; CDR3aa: CASSVPIRSGRPLRTDTQYF
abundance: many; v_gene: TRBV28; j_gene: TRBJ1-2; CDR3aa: CASRESGISGYTF
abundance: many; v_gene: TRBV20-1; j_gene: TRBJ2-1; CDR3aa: CSASIPGRAGYNEQFF
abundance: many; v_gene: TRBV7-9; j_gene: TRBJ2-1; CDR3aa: CASSLAAGGTYNEQFF
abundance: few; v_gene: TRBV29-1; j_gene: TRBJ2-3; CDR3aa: CSGARLAGTDTQYF
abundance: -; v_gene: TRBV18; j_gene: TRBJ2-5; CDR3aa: CASSAGVRETQYF
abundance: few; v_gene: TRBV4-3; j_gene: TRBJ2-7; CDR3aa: CASSQDGLADREEQYF
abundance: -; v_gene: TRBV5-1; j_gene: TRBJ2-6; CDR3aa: CASSLEGQGLSGANVLTF
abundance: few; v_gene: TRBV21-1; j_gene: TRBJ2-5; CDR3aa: CASSNPPLAQETQYF
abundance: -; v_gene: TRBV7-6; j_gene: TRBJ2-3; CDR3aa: CASSLGASGSRETQYF
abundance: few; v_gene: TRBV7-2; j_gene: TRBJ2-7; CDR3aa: CASSWRQGKRTYEQYF
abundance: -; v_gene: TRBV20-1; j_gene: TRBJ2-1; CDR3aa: CSAGANNEQFF
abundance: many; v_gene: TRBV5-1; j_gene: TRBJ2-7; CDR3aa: CASSRVSSYEQYF
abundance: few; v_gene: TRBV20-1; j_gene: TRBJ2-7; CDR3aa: CSARIPRAGSREQYF
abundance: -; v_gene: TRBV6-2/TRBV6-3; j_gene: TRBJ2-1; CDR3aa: CASTYSTKGGGVDEQFF
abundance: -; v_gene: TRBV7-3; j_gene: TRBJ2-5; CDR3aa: CASSSGLAGVQYF
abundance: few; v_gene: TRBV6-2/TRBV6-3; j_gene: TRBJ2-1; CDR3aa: CASSDGSEQFF
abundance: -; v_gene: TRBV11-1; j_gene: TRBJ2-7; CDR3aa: CASSVIRGHSYEQYF
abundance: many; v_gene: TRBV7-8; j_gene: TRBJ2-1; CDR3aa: CASSPGLGGSEEQFF
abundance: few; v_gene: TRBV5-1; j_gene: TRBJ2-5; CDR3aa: CASSLEVSEFKETQYF
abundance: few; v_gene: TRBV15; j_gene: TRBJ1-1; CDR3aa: CATSRTDQAFF
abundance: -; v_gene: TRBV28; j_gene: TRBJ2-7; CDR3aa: CASSLHPTRRETYEQYF